This TCR beta chain was documented in a study of cytomegalovirus exposure and HLA in healthy donors (dated by TCRdb to 2017 to 2019). About the investigation overall: According to an earlier analysis of 550 to 750 of the donors, about 179 million T cells yielded 117 million unique TCR beta sequences and less than 300 Gb of sequence data. An early release covering roughly 600 HLA-typed donors comprised about 300 gigabases of sequencing data and tens of millions of unique TCR sequences. Of the roughly 390 genotyped donors, 65% to 90% fell in the genetic ancestry cluster associated with self-reported Caucasian donors. In the later analysis, no new phenotypic data were used to find candidate immune exposures; instead, reliance was placed on TCR beta sequences and their occurrence across donors. A later analysis re-examined previously published TCR beta repertoires from more than 600 donors and added high-resolution HLA genotyping to investigate patterns of TCR occurrence. Among 350 to 400 genotyped donors of the cohort, an average of approximately 230,000 unique TCR beta nucleotide sequences were sequenced per donor, roughly 18% of them non-productive. Because of strong linkage in the cohort, roughly 5 DR-DQ haplotypes were treated as single units for association and clustering. The T cell repertoires of several hundred subjects were profiled by immunosequencing and related to cytomegalovirus serostatus. HLA typing included class I and class II loci at four-digit resolution. The study combined high-throughput TCR immunosequencing, statistical association of individual TCRs with disease status, and machine learning to predict cytomegalovirus infection status. Alongside the repertoire data, information on donor age, sex, ethnicity and CMV serostatus was compiled. The study aimed to test whether signatures of past pathogen exposure could be identified by cataloging public T cell receptors. Along with the roughly 700-subject first cohort, a separate validation cohort of over 90 different subjects was used. Every repertoire in the discovery cohort had been generated on one and the same sequencing platform. A later genetic analysis took genome-wide SNP genotypes for about three fifths of the 666 donors and used that subset as a discovery cohort. In an earlier analysis of a few hundred of the donors, high-throughput TCR beta sequencing was used to judge whether each TCR beta V gene segment behaved as functional or pseudogenic. The number of typed donors differed by locus: roughly 620-630 for A, B, C, DRB1 and DQB1; some 500 for DQA1; 606 for DPA1; and 400 to 480 for DPB1.

Receptors were amplified or captured by the immunoSEQ multiplex PCR assay. For the multiplex PCR, a mixture combining 60 forward primers for TCR Vbeta segments and 13 reverse primers for TCR Jbeta segments was used. Amplification of the CDR3 region of rearranged TCR beta genes was performed with a multiplex PCR assay on genomic DNA. Amplified TCR beta libraries were sequenced as 87-base-pair reads on the Illumina HiSeq System. The published analysis was carried out like this. Across the 600 to 700 repertoires, a later analysis counted some 81 million unique TCR beta chains, roughly 11 million of which were shared by at least two donors. A nearest-neighbor algorithm error-corrected the raw reads and collapsed the reads into unique sequences, merging closely related sequences to remove PCR and sequencing errors. To assign V, D and J gene segments, CDR3 sequences were aligned to IMGT reference sequences. For a sequence to be retained, at least a six-nucleotide match to both a V gene segment and a J gene segment was required. Rearrangements were called productive when the CDR3 lacked stop codons and stayed in frame with V and J; all others were non-productive. Following IMGT convention, CDR3 was defined as the stretch from the second conserved V-encoded cysteine up to the conserved J-encoded phenylalanine. The earlier analysis of fewer than 700 of the donors excluded sequences that lacked an unambiguous match to a single V gene segment. In an earlier analysis of 587 of the donors, V segments were called functional above 56.7% productive rearrangements and were called segregating when the between-donor standard deviation exceeded 5%. A statistical classification framework was developed to diagnose cytomegalovirus status using the catalog of TCR beta chain sequences. In a later analysis, TCR nucleotide sequences were compared against IMGT/GENE-DB human TR gene sequences so that V and J genes could be assigned. Using the TCRdist pipeline, a later analysis assigned CDR3 sequences along with most-parsimonious VDJ recombination scenarios. A later analysis defined each TCR beta chain by its CDR3 amino acid sequence plus V-gene family, and excluded reads lacking a unique V-gene family. In a later analysis, 450 to 600 highly shared, low-generation-probability nucleotide sequences were removed to address suspected cross-contamination and a sequencing artifact. For each public chain, a later analysis derived a clonal expansion index from normalized ranks of inferred template counts within each repertoire. A later analysis computed generation probabilities with a VDJ recombination model fitted to out-of-frame rearrangements, and checked the results against IGoR. In a later analysis, hypergeometric tests were used to score TCR-TCR, TCR-HLA and TCR-CMV co-occurrence, with a repertoire-size bias correction applied to TCR pairs. In a later analysis, false discovery rates were estimated by permuting HLA or CMV assignments 20 times. A later analysis grouped co-occurring TCRs with DBSCAN, adding TCRdist sequence similarity when clustering within HLA-allele-positive subsets. For co-occurrence clustering, repertoires with fewer than 30,000 or more than 120,000 public chains were excluded, along with four to six repertoires with anomalous nucleotide sharing. What TCRdb holds here is the immuneACCESS table cut down to in-frame rearrangements. Part of the clones is not present; checked against another copy, under half of the missing clones reflect an unresolved V gene, and the others are unexplained. That table supplies the V and J calls and clone size; D and trimming were determined from the DNA. The sample table includes 200,000 to 250,000 clones. The ten largest clones add up to roughly 0.98% of the sample.

Spanning cysteine to phenylalanine, the CDR3 consists of 16 amino acids. The retained sequence is limited to the CDR3, 48 bases, with the frame set at the first base. The CDR1 and CDR2 encoded by the germline V gene (reference sequence) are SEHNR and FQNEAQ. For this chain, trimming is 5 bases at the V end and 12 bases at the J end, and the number of junction bases without a gene match is 12. Points the paper makes about the study in general: A later analysis found that TCR association rates varied across HLA loci, with DRB1 alleles showing the most associated TCRs and HLA-C alleles the fewest. In a later analysis, HLA-associated TCR beta chains showed more clonal expansion and lower generation probabilities than non-associated chains that were equally common. When HLA alleles, especially DR and DQ, strongly co-occurred, attributing TCR associations to individual alleles was difficult. A later analysis associated roughly 17,000 TCR beta sequences with specific HLA alleles at a false discovery rate of 0.05. In a later analysis, several top co-occurrence clusters were reported to appear linked to parvovirus B19, influenza, CMV and Epstein-Barr virus. In an earlier analysis of approximately 590 of the donors, most TCR beta V segments appeared in productive rearrangements about 90% or about 30% of the time, broadly matching IMGT annotations. Because HLA typing was unavailable for some donors at each locus, only the typed subset was used in association tests. A later genetic analysis reported fewer N-insertions in productive TCRs among donors in an Asian-associated ancestry cluster than the roughly 700-donor mean. The classifier was reported to diagnose cytomegalovirus status with high specificity and sensitivity in both the original and validation cohorts. A group of highly shared sequence variants was considered likely to be a technical artifact of the sequencing pipeline. In vitro tests confirmed that a few of the cytomegalovirus-associated TCR beta chains recognize cytomegalovirus antigens. For the cohort, immune exposure information was limited to CMV serostatus. The study listed 150 to 200 TCR beta chains as associated with cytomegalovirus. The 87-base-pair reads could not distinguish some IMGT-functional V segments, including TRBV6-2 and TRBV6-3, so those segments were excluded. Over 15 rarely observed V segments, including chromosome 9 orphons, were excluded from the earlier analysis of just under 600 of the donors because counts were too low. It was suggested by the authors that the approach could potentially be generalized to other disease states and immunological phenotypes. A later analysis found that most CMV-associated TCR beta chains appeared HLA-restricted, with HLA associations seemingly driven largely by CMV exposure. Most TCR sequences were observed very rarely across donors, whereas some public TCRs were present in many individuals. Linkage disequilibrium might explain the correlated functional status among segregating V segments, but an unknown experimental factor could not be excluded. This cohort had only TCR beta chains sequenced, and the lack of alpha or paired-chain data limited which features could be detected. Roughly uniform sequencing depth across donors was assumed in presence/absence analyses, although this assumption may not hold. A further reported finding was that TCR beta sequences accurately predicted the HLA-A and HLA-B alleles for most subjects in the first cohort. In a later genetic analysis, a missense DCLRE1C variant was associated with V-gene and J-gene trimming of TCR beta chains, and the association was replicated in an independent cohort.

The cohort consisted of hundreds of healthy bone marrow donors. All cohort members were sampled while nominally healthy, although unrecorded immune exposures were likely present. The donor tested CMV seropositive and was one of the 289 seropositive cohort members. A peripheral blood sample was collected from each donor, and TCR beta sequencing was performed on peripheral blood mononuclear cells. Genomic DNA was extracted from the blood cell samples with the Qiagen DNeasy Blood Extraction Kit. Comments on this clone: Its antigen has not been determined.

The rearrangement combines TRBV7-9 with TRBJ2-3, and TRBD2 matches 15 of the central bases. Sequencing was done on a sample of PBMCs. This TCR was recovered from a woman in her twenties or thirties in good health and CMV-seropositive. The nucleotides read TGTGCCAGCAGCCCCAGGACTAGCGGGGGGGCGGCACTTCAGTATTTT. This sequence encodes CASSPRTSGGAALQYF.